Listed below are T cell receptor beta chains from one sample, sequenced in a study of human T cells and chemical hapten exposure. TCRdb passed the RACE reads through MiXCR, listing each CDR3 protein once. The repertoire holds under 55,000 distinct CDR3 sequences, with approximately 9.9% as singletons. Sequencing used whole blood, obtained in connection with sensitization to the hapten diphenylcyclopropenone (DPC). The receptors were gathered from a woman between 35 and 50 years old with alopecia areata. Some clones in this sample may be carry-over from other donors' samples. CDR3s include the opening cysteine and the closing phenylalanine or tryptophan. Each record gives: CDR3 protein, CDR3 DNA, clone size, D gene, V gene, J gene. D genes are given only for firm matches. Clone sizes are given selectively: once, few, many, or a class where the clone is expanded.

cdr3_aa: CASSPRGGRTEAFF
cdr3_nt: TGTGCCAGCAGCCCCAGGGGCGGGAGGACTGAAGCTTTCTTT
clone_size: NA
d_call: NA
v_call: TRBV9
j_call: TRBJ1-1

cdr3_aa: CASSLSVNTEAFF
cdr3_nt: TGTGCCAGCAGTTTGTCCGTGAACACTGAAGCTTTCTTT
clone_size: NA
d_call: NA
v_call: TRBV12-3/TRBV12-4
j_call: TRBJ1-1

cdr3_aa: CASSNYLTGRTDTQYF
cdr3_nt: TGTGCCAGTAGCAACTACCTGACAGGGAGGACAGATACGCAGTATTTT
clone_size: many
d_call: NA
v_call: TRBV19
j_call: TRBJ2-3

cdr3_aa: CASMEGEAGTDTQYF
cdr3_nt: TGTGCCAGTATGGAGGGAGAGGCAGGCACAGATACGCAGTATTTT
clone_size: once
d_call: NA
v_call: TRBV19
j_call: TRBJ2-3

cdr3_aa: CASGLAGQGAGQPQHF
cdr3_nt: TGTGCTAGTGGTTTGGCGGGACAGGGGGCAGGTCAGCCCCAGCATTTT
clone_size: NA
d_call: TRBD1
v_call: TRBV12-5
j_call: TRBJ1-5

cdr3_aa: CSVGSVAFF
cdr3_nt: TGCAGCGTTGGAAGCGTAGCTTTCTTT
clone_size: many
d_call: NA
v_call: TRBV29-1
j_call: TRBJ1-1

cdr3_aa: CASSLGRQGANGYTF
cdr3_nt: TGTGCCAGCAGCTTGGGGAGACAGGGGGCGAATGGCTACACCTTC
clone_size: NA
d_call: TRBD1
v_call: TRBV5-6
j_call: TRBJ1-2

cdr3_aa: CASSPSRETQYF
cdr3_nt: TGTGCCAGTAGTCCCTCCCGGGAGACCCAGTACTTC
clone_size: many
d_call: NA
v_call: TRBV19
j_call: TRBJ2-5

cdr3_aa: CASSPSGETGELFF
cdr3_nt: TGTGCCAGCAGTCCTAGCGGGGAGACCGGGGAGCTGTTTTTT
clone_size: many
d_call: TRBD2
v_call: TRBV6-4
j_call: TRBJ2-2

cdr3_aa: CASSLEGSGANVLTF
cdr3_nt: TGTGCCAGCAGCTTGGAGGGCTCTGGGGCCAACGTCCTGACTTTC
clone_size: NA
d_call: NA
v_call: TRBV5-4
j_call: TRBJ2-6

cdr3_aa: CSATRGWGQETQYF
cdr3_nt: TGCAGTGCTACGCGGGGGTGGGGCCAAGAGACCCAGTACTTC
clone_size: few
d_call: TRBD2
v_call: TRBV20-1
j_call: TRBJ2-5

cdr3_aa: CASSSGASLYEQYF
cdr3_nt: TGTGCCAGCAGCTCCGGCGCTAGTCTCTACGAGCAGTACTTC
clone_size: many
d_call: NA
v_call: TRBV7-2
j_call: TRBJ2-7

cdr3_aa: CASSFIQGNQPQHF
cdr3_nt: TGTGCCAGCAGTTTCATACAGGGGAATCAGCCCCAGCATTTT
clone_size: few
d_call: TRBD1
v_call: TRBV6-2/TRBV6-3
j_call: TRBJ1-5

cdr3_aa: CASSQLDRGGVVYNEQFF
cdr3_nt: TGCGCCAGCAGCCAACTCGACAGGGGTGGGGTTGTCTACAATGAGCAGTTCTTC
clone_size: NA
d_call: TRBD1
v_call: TRBV4-1
j_call: TRBJ2-1

cdr3_aa: CASSFRGTGRPKGSTDTQYF
cdr3_nt: TGTGCCAGCAGTTTCCGTGGGACAGGGAGACCGAAGGGTAGCACAGATACGCAGTATTTT
clone_size: NA
d_call: TRBD1
v_call: TRBV13
j_call: TRBJ2-3

cdr3_aa: CASSGGARVDEQFF
cdr3_nt: TGTGCCAGCAGCGGGGGGGCTAGGGTCGATGAGCAGTTCTTC
clone_size: NA
d_call: TRBD2
v_call: TRBV2
j_call: TRBJ2-1